This T cell receptor beta chain was recorded in a study of CD8 T cells in Susac syndrome. RNA was extracted with the RNeasy kit, and a quantity of 0.5 to 1 ug was reverse transcribed using random hexamers. immunoSEQ multiplex PCR amplified TCR beta CDR3 across 54 Vbeta, 13 Jbeta. MiXCR, run by TCRdb on the immunoSEQ multiplex PCR reads, gives a single entry per CDR3 protein. The sample has 180,000 or so distinct CDR3 sequences, about 94% seen once. TEMRA cells were enriched by FACS, while CD8+ and CD4+ T cells were obtained through a negative isolation that was performed magnetically. Trimming took 1 base from V and 1 from J, leaving 7 bases between them. The CDR3 is 14 amino acids. The germline gives CDR1 SGHNT, CDR2 YYREEE (reference sequence).

The material sequenced was CD4+ T cells from PBMCs. The clonotype originates from a human donor in good health. V usage is TRBV5-4 and J usage is TRBJ2-3; D is unresolved. For the CDR3, the DNA is TGTGCCAGCAGCTTGAACATTGGCACAGATACGCAGTATTTT. Translating it yields CASSLNIGTDTQYF.